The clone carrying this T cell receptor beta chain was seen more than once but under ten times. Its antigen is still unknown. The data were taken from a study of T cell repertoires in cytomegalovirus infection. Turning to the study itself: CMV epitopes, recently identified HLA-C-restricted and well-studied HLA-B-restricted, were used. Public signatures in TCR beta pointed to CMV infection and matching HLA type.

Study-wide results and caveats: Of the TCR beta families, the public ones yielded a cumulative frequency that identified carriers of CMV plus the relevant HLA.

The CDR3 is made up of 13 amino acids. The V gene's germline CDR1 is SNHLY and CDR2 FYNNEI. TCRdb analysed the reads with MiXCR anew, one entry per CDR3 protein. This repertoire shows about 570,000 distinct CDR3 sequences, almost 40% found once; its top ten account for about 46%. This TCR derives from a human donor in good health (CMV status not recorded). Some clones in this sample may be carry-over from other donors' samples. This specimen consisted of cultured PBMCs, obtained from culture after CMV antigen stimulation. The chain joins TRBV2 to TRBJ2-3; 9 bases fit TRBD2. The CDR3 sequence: CLVQREVGDTQYF. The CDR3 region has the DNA TGTCTTGTCCAGCGGGAGGTTGGGGATACGCAGTATTTT.